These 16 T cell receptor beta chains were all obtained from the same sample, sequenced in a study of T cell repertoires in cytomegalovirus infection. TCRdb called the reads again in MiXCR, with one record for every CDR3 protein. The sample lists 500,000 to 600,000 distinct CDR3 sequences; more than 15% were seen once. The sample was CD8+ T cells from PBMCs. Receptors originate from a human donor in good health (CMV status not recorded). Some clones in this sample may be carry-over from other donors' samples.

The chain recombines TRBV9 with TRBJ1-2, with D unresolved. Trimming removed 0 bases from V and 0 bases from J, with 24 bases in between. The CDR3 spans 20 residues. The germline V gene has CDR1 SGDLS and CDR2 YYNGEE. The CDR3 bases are TGTGCCAGCAGCGTAGGGGTGGCCGTACGGCAGAGGACCGCTAACTATGGCTACACCTTC. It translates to CASSVGVAVRQRTANYGYTF. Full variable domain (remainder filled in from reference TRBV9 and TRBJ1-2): DSGVTQTPKHLITATGQRVTLRCSPRSGDLSVYWYQQSLDQGLQFLIQYYNGEERAKGNILERFSAQQFPDLHSELNLSSLELGDSALYFCASSVGVAVRQRTANYGYTFGSGTRLTVV.

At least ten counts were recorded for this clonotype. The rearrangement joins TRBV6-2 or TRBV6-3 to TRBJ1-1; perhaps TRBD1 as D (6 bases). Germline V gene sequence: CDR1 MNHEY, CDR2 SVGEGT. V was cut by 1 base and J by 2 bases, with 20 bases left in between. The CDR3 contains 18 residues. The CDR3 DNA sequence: TGTGCCAGCAGTTACTTCAATTCCGGGACACTGGCAAACACTGAAGCTTTCTTT. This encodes CASSYFNSGTLANTEAFF.

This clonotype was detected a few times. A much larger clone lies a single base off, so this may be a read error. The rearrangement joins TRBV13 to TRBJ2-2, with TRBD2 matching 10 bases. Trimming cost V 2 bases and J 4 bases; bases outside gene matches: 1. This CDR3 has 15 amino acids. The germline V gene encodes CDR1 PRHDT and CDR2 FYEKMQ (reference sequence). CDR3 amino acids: CASSLLAGATGELFF. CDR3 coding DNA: TGTGCCAGCAGCTTACTAGCGGGAGCCACCGGGGAGCTGTTTTTT.

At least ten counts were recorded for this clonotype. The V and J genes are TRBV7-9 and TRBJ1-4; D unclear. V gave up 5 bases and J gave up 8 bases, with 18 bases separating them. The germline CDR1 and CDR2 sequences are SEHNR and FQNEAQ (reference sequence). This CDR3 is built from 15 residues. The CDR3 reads CASSPRETPKEKLFF. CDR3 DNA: TGTGCCAGCAGCCCCCGAGAAACGCCCAAAGAAAAACTGTTTTTT.

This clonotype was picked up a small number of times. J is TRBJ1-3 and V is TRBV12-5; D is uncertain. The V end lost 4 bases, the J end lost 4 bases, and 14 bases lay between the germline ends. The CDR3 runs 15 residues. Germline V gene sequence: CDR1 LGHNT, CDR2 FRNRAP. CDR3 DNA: TGTGCTAGTGGTTCCTCGGGCGGCTTGGGAAACACCATATATTTT. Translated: CASGSSGGLGNTIYF.

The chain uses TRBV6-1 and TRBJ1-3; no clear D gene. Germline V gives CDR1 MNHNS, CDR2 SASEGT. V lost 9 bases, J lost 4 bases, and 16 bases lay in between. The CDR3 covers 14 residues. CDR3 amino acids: CASTMLRLGNTIYF. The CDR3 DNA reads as TGTGCCAGTACAATGCTTAGGCTCGGAAACACCATATATTTT.

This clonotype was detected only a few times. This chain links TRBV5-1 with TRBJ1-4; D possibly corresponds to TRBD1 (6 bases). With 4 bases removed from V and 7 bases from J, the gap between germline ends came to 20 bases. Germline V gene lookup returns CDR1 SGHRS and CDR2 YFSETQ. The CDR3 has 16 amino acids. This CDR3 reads CASSPLTGLSSEKLFF. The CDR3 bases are TGCGCCAGCAGCCCACTTACAGGGTTATCAAGTGAAAAACTGTTTTTT.

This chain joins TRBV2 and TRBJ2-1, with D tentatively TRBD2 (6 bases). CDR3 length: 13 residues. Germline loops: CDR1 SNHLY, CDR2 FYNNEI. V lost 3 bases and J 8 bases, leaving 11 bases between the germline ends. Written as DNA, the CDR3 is TGTGCCAGCAGTGATGGGGAGGTGGATGAGCAGTTCTTC. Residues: CASSDGEVDEQFF.

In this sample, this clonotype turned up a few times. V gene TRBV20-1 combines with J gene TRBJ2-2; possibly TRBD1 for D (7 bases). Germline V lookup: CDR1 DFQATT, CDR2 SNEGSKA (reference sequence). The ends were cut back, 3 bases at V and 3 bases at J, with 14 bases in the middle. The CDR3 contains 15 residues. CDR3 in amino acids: CSARPGGLDTGELFF. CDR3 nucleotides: TGCAGTGCTAGGCCAGGGGGGTTAGACACCGGGGAGCTGTTTTTT.

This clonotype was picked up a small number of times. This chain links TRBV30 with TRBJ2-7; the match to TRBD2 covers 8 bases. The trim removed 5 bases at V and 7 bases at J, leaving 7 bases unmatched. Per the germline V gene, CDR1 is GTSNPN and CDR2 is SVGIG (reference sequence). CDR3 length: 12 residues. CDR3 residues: CAWEREMGEQYF. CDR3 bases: TGTGCCTGGGAGCGGGAGATGGGTGAGCAGTACTTC.

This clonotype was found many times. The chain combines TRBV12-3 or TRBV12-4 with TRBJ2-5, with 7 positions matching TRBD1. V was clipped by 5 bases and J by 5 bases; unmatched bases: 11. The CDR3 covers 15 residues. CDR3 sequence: CASSARQGQGETQYF. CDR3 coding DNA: TGTGCCAGCAGTGCCCGACAGGGCCAAGGGGAGACCCAGTACTTC.

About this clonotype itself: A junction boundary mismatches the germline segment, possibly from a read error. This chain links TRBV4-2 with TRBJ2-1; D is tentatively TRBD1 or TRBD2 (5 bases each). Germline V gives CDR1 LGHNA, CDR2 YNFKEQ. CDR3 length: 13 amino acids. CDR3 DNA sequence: TGTACCAGCAGCCGAGAGGGGTACAATGAGCAGTTCTTC. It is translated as CTSSREGYNEQFF.

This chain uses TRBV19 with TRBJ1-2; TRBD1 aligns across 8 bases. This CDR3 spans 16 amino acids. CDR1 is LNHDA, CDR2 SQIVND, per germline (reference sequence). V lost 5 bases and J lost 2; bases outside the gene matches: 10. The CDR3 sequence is CASSETGTGANYGYTF. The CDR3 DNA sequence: TGTGCCAGTAGTGAAACCGGGACAGGTGCGAACTATGGCTACACCTTC.

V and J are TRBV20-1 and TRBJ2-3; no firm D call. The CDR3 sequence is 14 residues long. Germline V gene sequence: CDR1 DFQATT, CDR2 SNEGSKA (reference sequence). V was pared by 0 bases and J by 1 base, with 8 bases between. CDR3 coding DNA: TGCAGTGCTAGAGATTCGGCGGGCACAGATACGCAGTATTTT. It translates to CSARDSAGTDTQYF.

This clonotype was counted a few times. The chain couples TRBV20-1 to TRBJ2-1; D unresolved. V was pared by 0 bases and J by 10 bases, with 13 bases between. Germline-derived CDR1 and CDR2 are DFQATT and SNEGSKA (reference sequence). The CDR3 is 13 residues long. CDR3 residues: CSARDPSSVEQFF. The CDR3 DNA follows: TGCAGTGCTAGAGACCCCTCAAGCGTCGAGCAGTTCTTC.

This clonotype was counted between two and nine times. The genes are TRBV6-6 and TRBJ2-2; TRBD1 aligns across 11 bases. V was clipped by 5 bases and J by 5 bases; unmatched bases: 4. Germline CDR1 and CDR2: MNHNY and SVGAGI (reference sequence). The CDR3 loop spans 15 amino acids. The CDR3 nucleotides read TGTGCCAGCAGTATTGGGACAGGGGGAACCGGGGAGCTGTTTTTT. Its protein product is CASSIGTGGTGELFF.